This paragraph reports one T cell receptor (beta chain). The data stem from a study of blood T cell repertoires in COVID-19. In the study overall: Whether acute or convalescent, the COVID-19 samples came from the United States, Italy and Spain.

The method was immunoSEQ multiplex PCR; TCRdb's version includes in-frame clones alone and lacks a portion of them. The data hold fewer than 25,000 clones, with about 92% observed a single time. The CDR3 is made up of 13 amino acids. The V gene lost 2 bases and the J gene lost 4 bases, with 8 bases spanning the gap. Germline CDR1 reads MNHEY; CDR2 reads SVGEGT. The TCR was taken from a man in his 70s with acute or convalescent COVID-19. The chain couples TRBV6-2 or TRBV6-3 to TRBJ2-5; D call uncertain. Material for sequencing was peripheral blood. The CDR3 nucleotides are TGTGCCAGCAGTTACATTTCCCTAGAGACCCAGTACTTC. This gives the protein CASSYISLETQYF.